This TCR beta chain was obtained from a study of T cell repertoires in ileal Crohn's disease. About the study: Median disease duration was about 8.2 years; roughly 40% smoked at surgery. Thiopurines (around 10) or anti-TNF agents (18) were given postoperatively to about half.

Produced via immunoSEQ multiplex PCR; TCRdb's table is partial and in-frame only. The table has around 5,700 clones, over 70% seen once. This clone was detected once. Its target is not known. Overall study findings and caveats: All patients with clonality above 26.8% had endoscopic recurrence. Compared with CD4 T cells, sorted CD8 cells carried more expanded clones.

Germline V gene data show CDR1 as MNHEY and CDR2 as SMNVEV (reference sequence). The ends were cut back, 4 bases at V and 0 bases at J, with 4 bases in the middle. The CDR3 runs to 12 residues. V usage is TRBV27 and J usage is TRBJ2-7, with D hard to call. This sequence originates from an adult with Crohn's disease. Sequenced: ileal tissue. The CDR3 DNA sequence: TGTGCCAGCAGTTCAAACTCCTACGAGCAGTACTTC. It codes for CASSSNSYEQYF.